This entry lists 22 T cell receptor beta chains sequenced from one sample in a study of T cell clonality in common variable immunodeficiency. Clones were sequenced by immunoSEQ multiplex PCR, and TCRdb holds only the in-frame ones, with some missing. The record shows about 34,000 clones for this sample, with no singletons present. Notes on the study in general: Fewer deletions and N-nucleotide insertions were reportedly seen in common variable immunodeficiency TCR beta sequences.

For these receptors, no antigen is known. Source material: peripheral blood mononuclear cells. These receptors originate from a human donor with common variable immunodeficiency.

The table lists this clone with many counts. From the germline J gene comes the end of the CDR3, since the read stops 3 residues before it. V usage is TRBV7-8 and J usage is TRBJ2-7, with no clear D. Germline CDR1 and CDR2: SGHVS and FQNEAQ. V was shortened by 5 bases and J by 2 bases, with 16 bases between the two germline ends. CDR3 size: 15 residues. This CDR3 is CASSQTIRQAYEQYF. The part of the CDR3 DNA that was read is TGTGCCAGCAGCCAAACTATACGGCAAGCCTACGAG. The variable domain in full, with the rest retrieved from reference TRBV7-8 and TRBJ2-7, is GAGVSQSPRYKVAKRGQDVALRCDPISGHVSLFWYQQALGQGPEFLTYFQNEAQLDKSGLPSDRFFAERPEGSVSTLKIQRTQQEDSAVYLCASSQTIRQAYEQYFGPGTRLTVT.

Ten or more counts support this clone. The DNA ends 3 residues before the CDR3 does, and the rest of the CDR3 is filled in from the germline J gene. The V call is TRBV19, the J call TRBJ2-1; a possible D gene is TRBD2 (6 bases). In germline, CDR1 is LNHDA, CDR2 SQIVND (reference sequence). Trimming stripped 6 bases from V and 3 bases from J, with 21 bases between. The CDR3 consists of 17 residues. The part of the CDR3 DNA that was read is TGTGCCAGTAGCTCGGGGGTAGCGGACTATCACTACAATGAG. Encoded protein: CASSSGVADYHYNE. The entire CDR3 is CASSSGVADYHYNEQFF.

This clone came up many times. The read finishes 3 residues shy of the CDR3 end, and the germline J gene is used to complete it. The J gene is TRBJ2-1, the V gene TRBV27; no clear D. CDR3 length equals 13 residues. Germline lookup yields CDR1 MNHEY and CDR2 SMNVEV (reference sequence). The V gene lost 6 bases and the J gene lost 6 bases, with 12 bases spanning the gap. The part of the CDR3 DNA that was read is TGTGCCAGCAGCCGCAACCTAGTCAATGAG. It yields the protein CASSRNLVNE. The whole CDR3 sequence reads CASSRNLVNEQFF.

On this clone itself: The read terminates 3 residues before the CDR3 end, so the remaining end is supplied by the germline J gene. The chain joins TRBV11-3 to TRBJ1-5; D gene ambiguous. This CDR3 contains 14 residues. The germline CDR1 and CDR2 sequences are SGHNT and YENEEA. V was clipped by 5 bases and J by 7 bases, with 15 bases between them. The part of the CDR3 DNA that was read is TGTGCCAGCAGCCCAGGTGGAGTGGAACAGCCC. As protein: CASSPGGVEQP. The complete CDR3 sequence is CASSPGGVEQPQHF.

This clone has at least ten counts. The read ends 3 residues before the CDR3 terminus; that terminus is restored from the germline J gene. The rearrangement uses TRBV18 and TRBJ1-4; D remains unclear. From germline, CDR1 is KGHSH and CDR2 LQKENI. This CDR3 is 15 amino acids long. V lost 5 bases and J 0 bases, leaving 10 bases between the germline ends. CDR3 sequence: CASSIGAATNEKLFF. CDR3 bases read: TGTGCCAGCTCAATCGGTGCGGCAACTAATGAAAAA.

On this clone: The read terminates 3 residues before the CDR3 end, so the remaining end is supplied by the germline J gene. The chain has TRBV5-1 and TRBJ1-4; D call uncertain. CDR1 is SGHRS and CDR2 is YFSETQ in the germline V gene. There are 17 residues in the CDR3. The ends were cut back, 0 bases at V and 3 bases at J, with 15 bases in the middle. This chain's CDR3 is CASSLGVSALANEKLFF. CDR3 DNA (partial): TGCGCCAGCAGCTTGGGAGTGTCCGCCTTAGCTAATGAAAAA.

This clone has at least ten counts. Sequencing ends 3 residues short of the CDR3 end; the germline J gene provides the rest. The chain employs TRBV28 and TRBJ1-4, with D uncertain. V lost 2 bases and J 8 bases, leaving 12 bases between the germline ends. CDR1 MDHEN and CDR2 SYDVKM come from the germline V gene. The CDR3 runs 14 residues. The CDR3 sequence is CASSLIGPGEKLFF. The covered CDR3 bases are TGTGCCAGCAGTTTAATAGGACCGGGGGAAAAA.

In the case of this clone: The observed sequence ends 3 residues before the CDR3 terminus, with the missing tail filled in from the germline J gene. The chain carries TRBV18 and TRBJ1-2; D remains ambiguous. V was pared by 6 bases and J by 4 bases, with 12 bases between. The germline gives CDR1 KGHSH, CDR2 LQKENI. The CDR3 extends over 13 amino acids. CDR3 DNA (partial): TGTGCCAGCTCCTTAGACACCTCCTATGGC. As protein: CASSLDTSYG. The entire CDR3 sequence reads CASSLDTSYGYTF.

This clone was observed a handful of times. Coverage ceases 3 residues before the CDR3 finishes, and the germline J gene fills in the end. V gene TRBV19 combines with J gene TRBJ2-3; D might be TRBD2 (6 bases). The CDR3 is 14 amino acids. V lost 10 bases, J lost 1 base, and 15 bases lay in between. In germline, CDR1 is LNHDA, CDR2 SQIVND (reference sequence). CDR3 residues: CAIRPGLGTDTQYF. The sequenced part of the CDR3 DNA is TGTGCCATTCGTCCGGGACTCGGCACAGATACG.

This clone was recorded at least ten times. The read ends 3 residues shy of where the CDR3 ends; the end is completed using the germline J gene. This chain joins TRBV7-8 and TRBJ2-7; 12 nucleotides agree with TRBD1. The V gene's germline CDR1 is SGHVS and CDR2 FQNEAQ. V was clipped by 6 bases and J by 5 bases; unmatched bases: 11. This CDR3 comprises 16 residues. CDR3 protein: CASRQGPGQGADEQYF. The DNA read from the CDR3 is TGTGCCAGCAGACAAGGCCCGGGACAGGGGGCGGACGAG.

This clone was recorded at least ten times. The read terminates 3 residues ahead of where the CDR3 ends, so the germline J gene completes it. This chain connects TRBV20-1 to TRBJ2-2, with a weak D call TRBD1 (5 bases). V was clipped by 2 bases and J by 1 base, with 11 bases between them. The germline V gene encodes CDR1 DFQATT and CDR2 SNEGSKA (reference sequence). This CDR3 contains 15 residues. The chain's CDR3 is CSARSPGKNTGELFF. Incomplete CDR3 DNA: TGCAGTGCTAGATCCCCAGGGAAGAACACCGGGGAG.

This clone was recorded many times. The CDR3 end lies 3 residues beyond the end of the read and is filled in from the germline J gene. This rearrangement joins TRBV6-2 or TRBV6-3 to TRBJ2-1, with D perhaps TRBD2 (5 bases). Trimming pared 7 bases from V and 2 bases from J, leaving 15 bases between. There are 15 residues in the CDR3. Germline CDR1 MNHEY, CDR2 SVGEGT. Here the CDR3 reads CASIPRGDPYNEQFF. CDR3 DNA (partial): TGTGCCAGCATCCCCCGGGGAGACCCCTACAATGAG.

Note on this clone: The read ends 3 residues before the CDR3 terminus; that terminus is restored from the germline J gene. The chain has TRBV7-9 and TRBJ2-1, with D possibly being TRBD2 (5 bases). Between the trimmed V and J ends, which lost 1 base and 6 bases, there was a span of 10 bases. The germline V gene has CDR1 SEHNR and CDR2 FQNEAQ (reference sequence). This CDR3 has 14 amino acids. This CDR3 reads CASSLDTGSNEQFF. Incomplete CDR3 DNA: TGTGCCAGCAGCTTAGATACGGGGAGCAATGAG.

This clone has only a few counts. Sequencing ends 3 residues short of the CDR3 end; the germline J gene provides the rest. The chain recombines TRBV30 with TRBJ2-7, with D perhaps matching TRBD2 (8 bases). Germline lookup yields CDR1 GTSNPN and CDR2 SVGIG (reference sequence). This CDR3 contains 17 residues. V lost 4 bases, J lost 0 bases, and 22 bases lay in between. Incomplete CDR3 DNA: TGTGCCTGGACTCGGACAGGATGTACTAGCGGCTCCTACGAG. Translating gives CAWTRTGCTSGSYE. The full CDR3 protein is CAWTRTGCTSGSYEQYF. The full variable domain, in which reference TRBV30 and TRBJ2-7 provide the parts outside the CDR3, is SQTIHQWPATLVQPVGSPLSLECTVEGTSNPNLYWYRQAAGRGLQLLFYSVGIGQISSEVPQNLSASRPQDRQFILSSKKLLLSDSGFYLCAWTRTGCTSGSYEQYFGPGTRLTVT.

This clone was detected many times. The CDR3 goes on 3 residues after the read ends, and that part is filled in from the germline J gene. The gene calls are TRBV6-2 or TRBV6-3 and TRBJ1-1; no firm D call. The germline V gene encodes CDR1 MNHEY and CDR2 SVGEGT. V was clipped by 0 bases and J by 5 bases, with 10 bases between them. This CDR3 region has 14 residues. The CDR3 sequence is CASSYSRGATEAFF. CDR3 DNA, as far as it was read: TGTGCCAGCAGTTACTCACGGGGAGCGACTGAA.

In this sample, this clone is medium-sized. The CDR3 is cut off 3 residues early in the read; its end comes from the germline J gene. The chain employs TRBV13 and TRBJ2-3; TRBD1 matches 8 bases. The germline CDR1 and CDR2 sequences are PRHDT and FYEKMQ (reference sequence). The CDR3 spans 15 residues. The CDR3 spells CASSADRGSWVTQYF. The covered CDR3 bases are TGTGCCAGCAGCGCTGACAGGGGAAGTTGGGTAACG.

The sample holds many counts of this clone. The part of the CDR3 DNA that was read is TGTGCCAGCAGTGTCCAGGGTAGCGGGAGTGCAGATACG. Amino acid sequence: CASSVQGSGSADT. The entire CDR3 protein is CASSVQGSGSADTQYF. V and J are TRBV7-6 and TRBJ2-3; 9 bases line up with TRBD2. The CDR3 goes on 3 residues after the read ends, and that part is filled in from the germline J gene. The CDR3 has 16 amino acids. Germline CDR1 reads SGHVS; CDR2 reads FNYEAQ. Trimming removed 6 bases from V and 4 bases from J; junction bases left unmatched: 11.

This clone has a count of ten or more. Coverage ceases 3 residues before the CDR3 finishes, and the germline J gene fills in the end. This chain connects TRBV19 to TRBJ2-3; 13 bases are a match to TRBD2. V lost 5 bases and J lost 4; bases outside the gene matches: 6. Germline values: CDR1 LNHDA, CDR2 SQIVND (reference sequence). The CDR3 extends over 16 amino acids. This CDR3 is CASSPRTSGSADTQYF. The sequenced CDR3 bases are TGTGCCAGTAGTCCGAGGACTAGCGGGAGTGCAGATACG.

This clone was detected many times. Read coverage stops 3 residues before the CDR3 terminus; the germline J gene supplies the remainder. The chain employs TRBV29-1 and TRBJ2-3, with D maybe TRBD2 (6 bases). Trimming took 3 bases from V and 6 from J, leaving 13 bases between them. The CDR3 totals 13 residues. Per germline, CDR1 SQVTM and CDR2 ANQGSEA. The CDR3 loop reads CSVDGRAGDTQYF. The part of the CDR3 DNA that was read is TGCAGCGTTGACGGACGCGCGGGGGATACG.

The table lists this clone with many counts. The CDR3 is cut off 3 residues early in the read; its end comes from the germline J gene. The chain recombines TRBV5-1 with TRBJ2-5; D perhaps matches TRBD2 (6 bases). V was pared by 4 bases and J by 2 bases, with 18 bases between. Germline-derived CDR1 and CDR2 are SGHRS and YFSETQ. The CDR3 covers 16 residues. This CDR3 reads CASSRRLVAVQETQYF. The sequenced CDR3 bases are TGCGCCAGCAGCCGAAGACTAGTGGCCGTACAAGAGACC.

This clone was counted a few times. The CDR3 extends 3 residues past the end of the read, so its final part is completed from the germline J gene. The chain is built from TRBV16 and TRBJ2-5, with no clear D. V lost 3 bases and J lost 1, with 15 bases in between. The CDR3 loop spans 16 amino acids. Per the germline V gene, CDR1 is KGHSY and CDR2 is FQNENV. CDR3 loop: CASSHPSDYPQETQYF. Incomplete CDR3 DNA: TGTGCCAGCAGCCATCCAAGCGATTACCCCCAAGAGACC.

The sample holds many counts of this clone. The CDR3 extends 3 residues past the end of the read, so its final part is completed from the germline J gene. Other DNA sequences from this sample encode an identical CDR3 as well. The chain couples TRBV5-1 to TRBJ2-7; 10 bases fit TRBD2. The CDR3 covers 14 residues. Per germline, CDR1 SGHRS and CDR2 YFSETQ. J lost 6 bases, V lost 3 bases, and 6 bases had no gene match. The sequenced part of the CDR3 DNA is TGCGCCAGCAGCTCCCTAGCGGGAGTGCCCGAG. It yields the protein CASSSLAGVPE. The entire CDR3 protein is CASSSLAGVPEQYF.